These 14 T cell receptor beta chains share one sample of origin, sequenced in a study of siplizumab effects on memory and regulatory T cells. Sequencing used immunoSEQ multiplex PCR; TCRdb keeps in-frame clones, though not all of them. The sample includes around 72,000 clones, roughly nine tenths seen only once; the top ten take approximately 29%. Material for sequencing was CD8+ T cells sorted from blood. The source of these receptors is a human donor in good health.

The chain has TRBV2 and TRBJ2-7, with TRBD2 as a possible D gene (5 bases). Germline V gene lookup returns CDR1 SNHLY and CDR2 FYNNEI. V lost 1 base, J lost 4 bases, and 14 bases lay in between. The CDR3 runs 15 residues. The CDR3 loop is CASSEEVGSWYEQYF. The CDR3 bases are TGTGCCAGCAGTGAAGAGGTGGGGAGTTGGTACGAGCAGTACTTC.

The chain uses TRBV4-1 and TRBJ1-1, with D perhaps TRBD1 (6 bases). Trimming took off 0 bases at V and 5 bases at J, with 13 bases between the two ends. The CDR3 totals 15 residues. CDR1 and CDR2 from the germline V gene are MGHRA and YSYEKL. CDR3 residues: CASSQEGGGYTEAFF. In DNA form, the CDR3 reads TGCGCCAGCAGCCAAGAAGGGGGGGGATATACTGAAGCTTTCTTT.

The chain recombines TRBV6-1 with TRBJ2-7; 8 nucleotides agree with TRBD1. Germline CDR1 MNHNS, CDR2 SASEGT. With 7 bases clipped from V and 3 bases from J, the junction kept 11 bases outside the gene matches. The CDR3 is 15 residues long. Here the CDR3 reads CASISGTGAFYEQYF. For the CDR3, the DNA is TGTGCCAGCATTTCCGGGACAGGAGCTTTCTACGAGCAGTACTTC.

V gene TRBV7-3 combines with J gene TRBJ2-6; TRBD1 is a possible D gene (6 bases). V was pared by 5 bases and J by 2 bases, with 13 bases between. This CDR3 spans 16 amino acids. In germline, CDR1 is SGHTA, CDR2 FQGTGA. DNA of the CDR3: TGTGCCAGCAGCGGACCTGGACAGACTGGGGCCAACGTCCTGACTTTC. Translated: CASSGPGQTGANVLTF.

The chain combines TRBV7-6 with TRBJ2-2, with unresolved D. Trimming pared 7 bases from V and 3 bases from J, leaving 9 bases between. This CDR3 has 13 residues. CDR1 and CDR2 from the germline V gene are SGHVS and FNYEAQ. The CDR3 is CASNYRHTGELFF. The CDR3 nucleotides read TGTGCCAGCAACTATAGGCACACCGGGGAGCTGTTTTTT.

The chain has TRBV5-5 and TRBJ1-2; D unclear. Germline V CDR1 and CDR2: SGHKS, YYEKEE (reference sequence). The CDR3 spans 13 residues. Deletions cut 4 bases from V and 6 bases from J, with 13 bases between. In nucleotides, the CDR3 is TGTGCCAGCAGCAGAGGATGGACCGATGGCTACACCTTC. Translating gives CASSRGWTDGYTF.

This sequence joins TRBV6-6 and TRBJ1-5; D gene unclear. The germline V gene encodes CDR1 MNHNY and CDR2 SVGAGI (reference sequence). Trimming removed 5 bases from V and 4 bases from J, with 6 bases in between. This CDR3 has 12 residues. CDR3 DNA sequence: TGTGCCAGCAGTACTAGTAATCAGCCCCAGCATTTT. Its protein is CASSTSNQPQHF.

The chain recombines TRBV7-9 with TRBJ2-7, with 8 bases fitting TRBD2. The germline CDR1 and CDR2 sequences are SEHNR and FQNEAQ (reference sequence). J gave up 0 bases and V 4 bases, and 5 bases lay outside the gene matches. The CDR3 spans 15 residues. CDR3 loop: CASSSITSGSYEQYF. The DNA of the CDR3 is TGTGCCAGCAGCTCGATAACTAGCGGCTCCTACGAGCAGTACTTC.

This clone was seen once. This rearrangement joins TRBV5-4 to TRBJ2-3, with 9 bases identical to TRBD2. The germline CDR1 and CDR2 sequences are SGHNT and YYREEE (reference sequence). The CDR3 runs to 17 residues. V lost 1 base to trimming and J lost 2 bases; unmatched junction nucleotides: 8. CDR3 bases: TGTGCCAGCAGCTTGAAGTCGCCTAGCGGGATCACAGATACGCAGTATTTT. The encoded protein is CASSLKSPSGITDTQYF.

The chain recombines TRBV7-9 with TRBJ2-5, with D uncertain. The better agreement between TRBJ2-7 and the DNA end casts doubt on the J call. CDR1 is SEHNR and CDR2 is FQNEAQ in the germline V gene (reference sequence). This CDR3 has 14 amino acids. CDR3 DNA: TGTGCCAGCAGCTTCGGTCCAGGCGCCTACGAGCAGTACTTC. Translating gives CASSFGPGAYEQYF.

The chain joins TRBV21-1 to TRBJ2-3; the listed D gene, TRBD2, was not tested against the DNA. TRBV21-1 represents a pseudogene. CDR3 length: 15 residues. The CDR3 DNA is TGTGCCAGCAGCAAAAAGGCGGGGTCAACAGATACGCAGTATTTT. It codes for CASSKKAGSTDTQYF.

The DNA of the CDR3 is TGCGCCAGCAGCCCCGGGACCTACAATGAGCAGTTCTTC. It translates to CASSPGTYNEQFF. V gene TRBV5-1 combines with J gene TRBJ2-1, with D perhaps TRBD2 (5 bases). The CDR3 is made up of 13 amino acids. Trimming took 4 bases from V and 2 from J, leaving 7 bases between them. Germline-derived CDR1 and CDR2 are SGHRS and YFSETQ. Drawing the rest from reference TRBV5-1 and TRBJ2-1, the complete variable domain is KAGVTQTPRYLIKTRGQQVTLSCSPISGHRSVSWYQQTPGQGLQFLFEYFSETQRNKGNFPGRFSGRQFSNSRSEMNVSTLELGDSALYLCASSPGTYNEQFFGPGTRLTVL.

The sample holds one count of this clone. The chain is built from TRBV18 and TRBJ2-7; D gene unclear. CDR3 size: 14 residues. V was pared by 6 bases and J by 5 bases, with 17 bases between. Germline V gene sequence: CDR1 KGHSH, CDR2 LQKENI. CDR3 residues: CASSPGGGPDEQYF. The CDR3 region has the DNA TGTGCCAGCTCGCCCGGTGGTGGGCCCGACGAGCAGTACTTC.

V is TRBV7-8 and J is TRBJ2-2; D unresolved. V gave up 4 bases and J gave up 5 bases, with 11 bases separating them. This CDR3 contains 14 residues. Germline V gene data show CDR1 as SGHVS and CDR2 as FQNEAQ. The DNA of the CDR3 is TGTGCCAGCAGCTCTTCTAGAAGGACCGGGGAGCTGTTTTTT. This gives the protein CASSSSRRTGELFF.